These 28 T cell receptor beta chains came from one sample sequenced in a study of monozygotic twins with inflammatory bowel disease. TCRdb reprocessed the 5' RACE reads, keeping one entry per CDR3 protein, no DNA. The sample table sets out more than 350,000 distinct CDR3 sequences. Sequenced material: blood. These receptors originate from a human donor with ulcerative colitis or Crohn's disease, or a healthy co-twin of an affected twin (not recorded which).

The chain has TRBV18 and TRBJ2-1; the D gene TCRdb calls, TRBD2, cannot be checked with no DNA. CDR1 KGHSH and CDR2 LQKENI come from the germline V gene. The CDR3 covers 16 residues. The CDR3 protein is CASSPTGTSGPNEQFF.

The chain uses TRBV5-6 and TRBJ2-7; TCRdb designates TRBD2, a call that cannot be tested without DNA. The CDR3 has 13 amino acids. Per germline, CDR1 SGHDT and CDR2 YYEEEE. The CDR3: CASIYSGGYEQYF.

This sequence joins TRBV5-1 and TRBJ2-3; the TCRdb call, TRBD1, lacks DNA for checking. The germline gives CDR1 SGHRS, CDR2 YFSETQ. This CDR3 has 15 amino acids. This chain's CDR3 is CASSYRGVYTDTQYF.

The genes are TRBV20-1 and TRBJ1-4; the TRBD1 assignment by TCRdb is unverifiable without DNA. The CDR3 spans 12 residues. Germline CDR1 is DFQATT and CDR2 is SNEGSKA (reference sequence). The CDR3: CSATRGDEKLFF.

CDR3: CASSRDGLTSGVQSSYNEQFF. This chain uses TRBV4-2 with TRBJ2-1; without DNA, the TCRdb call of TRBD2 cannot be checked. Per germline, CDR1 LGHNA and CDR2 YNFKEQ. The CDR3 is 21 residues long.

The genes are TRBV6-1 and TRBJ1-2; TCRdb proposes TRBD1, but this gene call is untestable without DNA. Germline lookup yields CDR1 MNHNS and CDR2 SASEGT. The CDR3 is 16 residues long. CDR3 amino acids: CASSDPGTLDGYGYTF.

The chain couples TRBV5-1 to TRBJ2-7; TCRdb selects TRBD2, and the lack of DNA leaves this call unchecked. CDR3 length equals 20 residues. CDR1 SGHRS and CDR2 YFSETQ come from the germline V gene. CDR3 region: CASSQLGIFERGALPYEQYF.

This chain links TRBV5-1 with TRBJ2-1; the D gene TCRdb calls, TRBD2, cannot be checked with no DNA. The CDR3 length is 16 residues. Looked up from germline, CDR1 is SGHRS and CDR2 is YFSETQ. The CDR3 loop reads CASSPLAGGPGNEQFF.

V gene TRBV20-1 combines with J gene TRBJ1-1; the TRBD1 assignment by TCRdb is unverifiable without DNA. The CDR3 is made up of 13 amino acids. Germline V gene data show CDR1 as DFQATT and CDR2 as SNEGSKA (reference sequence). The CDR3 loop reads CSAHTGGDTEAFF.

The chain employs TRBV3-1 and TRBJ2-1. This CDR3 has 13 amino acids. The V gene's germline CDR1 is LGHDT and CDR2 YNNKEL (reference sequence). Here the CDR3 reads CASSQAAYNEQFF.

The chain carries TRBV27 and TRBJ2-2; TCRdb reports TRBD1, a call that lacks DNA to check it against. Germline loops: CDR1 MNHEY, CDR2 SMNVEV (reference sequence). The CDR3 sequence is 15 residues long. The CDR3 loop is CASSFAYRDTGELFF.

The V gene is TRBV5-1, the J gene TRBJ2-7. The CDR3 is 14 residues long. The V gene's germline CDR1 is SGHRS and CDR2 YFSETQ. Here the CDR3 reads CASSLNRDYYEQYF.

The chain couples TRBV5-1 to TRBJ2-7; there is no DNA to check the TCRdb D call of TRBD2. There are 13 residues in the CDR3. CDR1 is SGHRS, CDR2 YFSETQ, per germline. CDR3 region: CASSLEGEDEQYF.

The gene calls are TRBV9 and TRBJ2-3. This CDR3 is built from 13 residues. Germline CDR1 is SGDLS and CDR2 is YYNGEE. The CDR3 protein is CASSPVDTDTQYF.

The chain uses TRBV7-2 and TRBJ2-3; TCRdb returns TRBD1, unconfirmable since there is no DNA. The germline V gene encodes CDR1 SGHTA and CDR2 FQGNSA. CDR3 length: 16 amino acids. The CDR3: CASSSRTANGRDTQYF.

The chain recombines TRBV15 with TRBJ2-3. Germline V gene data show CDR1 as LNHNV and CDR2 as YYDKDF (reference sequence). The CDR3 has 12 amino acids. The CDR3 reads CATSLIGDTQYF. The full variable domain, in which reference TRBV15 and TRBJ2-3 provide the parts outside the CDR3, is DAMVIQNPRYQVTQFGKPVTLSCSQTLNHNVMYWYQQKSSQAPKLLFHYYDKDFNNEADTPDNFQSRRPNTSFCFLDIRSPGLGDTAMYLCATSLIGDTQYFGPGTRLTVL.

The J gene is TRBJ2-1, the V gene TRBV19; TCRdb outputs TRBD1, but without DNA this stays unchecked. CDR3 length: 15 residues. CDR1 is LNHDA and CDR2 is SQIVND in the germline V gene (reference sequence). The chain's CDR3 is CASSKGQSSYNEQFF.

This chain's CDR3 is CASSESLGASSYEQYF. The chain employs TRBV2 and TRBJ2-7; TCRdb's D call of TRBD2 is untestable without DNA. The CDR3 has 16 amino acids. Germline V gene data show CDR1 as SNHLY and CDR2 as FYNNEI.

The V call is TRBV15, the J call TRBJ2-7; TCRdb lists TRBD1, though no DNA is available to test this call. CDR3 size: 16 residues. Germline V gives CDR1 LNHNV, CDR2 YYDKDF (reference sequence). The CDR3 here is CATSRDRGSLSYEQYF.

The chain has TRBV5-1 and TRBJ2-5; the TCRdb call, TRBD2, lacks DNA for checking. Germline lookup yields CDR1 SGHRS and CDR2 YFSETQ. The CDR3 loop spans 16 amino acids. CDR3 sequence: CASSDPRLADQETQYF.

The chain uses TRBV4-3 and TRBJ2-3; TCRdb's assignment of TRBD1 cannot be checked, as there is no DNA. The CDR3 contains 18 residues. From germline, CDR1 is LGHNA and CDR2 YSLEER. The CDR3 here is CAGSQDLGGISSTDTQYF.

The chain has TRBV3-1 and TRBJ2-5. Per the germline V gene, CDR1 is LGHDT and CDR2 is YNNKEL (reference sequence). The CDR3 consists of 13 residues. The CDR3 sequence: CASSQGVQETQYF.

The chain recombines TRBV7-8 with TRBJ2-7; with no DNA, the TCRdb D assignment of TRBD1 cannot be verified. Germline V gene lookup returns CDR1 SGHVS and CDR2 FQNEAQ. The CDR3 has 12 residues. This CDR3 reads CATLSGLYEQYF.

This chain uses TRBV25-1 with TRBJ1-1. CDR1 and CDR2 (germline): MGHDK, SYGVNS. The CDR3 has 13 residues. CDR3 sequence: CASRGRANTEAFF.

The genes are TRBV5-1 and TRBJ2-7; TCRdb returns TRBD1, unconfirmable since there is no DNA. Germline values: CDR1 SGHRS, CDR2 YFSETQ. The CDR3 has 11 residues. The CDR3 reads CASKGEYEQYF.

The V and J genes are TRBV20-1 and TRBJ2-5; TCRdb gives TRBD2 as the D gene, but with no DNA this cannot be confirmed. CDR3 length: 16 amino acids. The germline V gene encodes CDR1 DFQATT and CDR2 SNEGSKA (reference sequence). CDR3 protein: CSARDVTSGDRGTQYF.

The J gene is TRBJ2-6, the V gene TRBV18. Germline V lookup: CDR1 KGHSH, CDR2 LQKENI. This CDR3 is built from 17 residues. The chain's CDR3 is CASSPTGVSSGANVLTF.

This chain joins TRBV7-8 and TRBJ1-1; TCRdb designates TRBD1, a call that cannot be tested without DNA. The length of the CDR3 is 17 residues. Germline CDR1 and CDR2: SGHVS and FQNEAQ. CDR3 region: CASNPEGQSKLKTEAFF. Supplemented by reference TRBV7-8 and TRBJ1-1, the full variable domain reads GAGVSQSPRYKVAKRGQDVALRCDPISGHVSLFWYQQALGQGPEFLTYFQNEAQLDKSGLPSDRFFAERPEGSVSTLKIQRTQQEDSAVYLCASNPEGQSKLKTEAFFGQGTRLTVV.